This TCR beta chain appears in the sequencing data of a study of naive and memory T cell subsets. The V end lost 4 bases, the J end lost 10 bases, and 17 bases lay between the germline ends. The CDR3 is 13 amino acids. CDR1 is SGHRS and CDR2 is YFSETQ in the germline V gene. An equimolar mix of two oligonucleotides served as the beta constant-region primer for TRBC1 and TRBC2. Four rounds of PCR amplified the ligated cDNA using nested alpha and beta constant-region primers plus SP2. One entry per CDR3 protein, called by TCRdb with MiXCR from the UMI-ligation and nested PCR reads. The sample has 95,000 to 150,000 distinct CDR3 sequences; 36% are singletons.

The sequenced sample was central memory CD4+ T cells from blood. This TCR derives from a human donor in good health. This chain links TRBV5-1 with TRBJ1-2, with a tentative D call TRBD1 (6 bases). CDR3 nucleotides: TGCGCCAGCAGCGCTGAAATAACAGGGTTCTACACCTTC. It is translated as CASSAEITGFYTF.